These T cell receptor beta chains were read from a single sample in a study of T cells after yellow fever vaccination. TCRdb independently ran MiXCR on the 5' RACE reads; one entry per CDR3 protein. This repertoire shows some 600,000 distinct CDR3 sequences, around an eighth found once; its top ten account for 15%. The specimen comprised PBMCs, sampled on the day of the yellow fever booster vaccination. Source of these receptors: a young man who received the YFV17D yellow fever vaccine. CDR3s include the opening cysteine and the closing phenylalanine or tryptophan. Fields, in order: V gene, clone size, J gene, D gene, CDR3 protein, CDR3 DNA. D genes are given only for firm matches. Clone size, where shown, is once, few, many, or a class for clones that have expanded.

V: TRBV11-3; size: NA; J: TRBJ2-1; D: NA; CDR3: CASSRERSNEQFF; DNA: TGTGCCAGCAGCCGAGAGCGGAGCAATGAGCAGTTCTTC
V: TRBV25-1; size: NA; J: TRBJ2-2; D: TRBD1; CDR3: CASKTGYTGELFF; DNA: TGTGCCAGCAAGACAGGGTACACCGGGGAGCTGTTTTTT
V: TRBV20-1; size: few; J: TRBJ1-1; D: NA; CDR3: CSARDGTEAFF; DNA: TGCAGTGCTCGAGACGGCACTGAAGCTTTCTTT
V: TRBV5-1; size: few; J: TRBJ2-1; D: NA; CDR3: CASSLDQSQFF; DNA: TGCGCCAGCAGCTTGGATCAGTCGCAGTTCTTC
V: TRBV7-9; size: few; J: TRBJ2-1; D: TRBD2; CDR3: CASSFGTSGRHEQFF; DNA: TGTGCCAGCAGCTTCGGGACTAGCGGGAGGCATGAGCAGTTCTTC
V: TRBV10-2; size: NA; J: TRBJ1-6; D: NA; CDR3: CASSEPIDSYSSSPLHF; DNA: TGCGCCAGCAGTGAGCCTATAGACAGCTACTCTAGCTCACCCCTCCACTTT
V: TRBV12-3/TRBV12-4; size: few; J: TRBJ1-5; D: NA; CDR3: CASSLGMRGNQPQHF; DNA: TGTGCCAGCAGTTTAGGGATGAGGGGCAATCAGCCCCAGCATTTT
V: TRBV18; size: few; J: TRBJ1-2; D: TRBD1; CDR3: CASSPRGDSYGYTF; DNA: TGTGCCAGCTCCCCGAGGGGGGACAGCTATGGCTACACCTTC
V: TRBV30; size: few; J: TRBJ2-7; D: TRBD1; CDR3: CAWRKKDRYLYEQYF; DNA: TGTGCCTGGAGAAAAAAGGACAGGTACCTCTACGAGCAGTACTTC
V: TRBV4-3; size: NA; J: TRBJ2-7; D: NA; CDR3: CASSQGMVGVPYEQYF; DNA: TGCGCCAGCAGCCAAGGGATGGTGGGAGTCCCCTACGAGCAGTACTTC
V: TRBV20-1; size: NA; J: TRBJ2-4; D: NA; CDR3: CSARVTDRAKNIQYF; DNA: TGCAGTGCTAGAGTCACGGATCGAGCCAAAAACATTCAGTACTTC
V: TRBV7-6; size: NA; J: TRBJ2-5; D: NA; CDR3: CASSLNTGGLQETQYF; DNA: TGTGCCAGCAGCTTAAATACCGGGGGCCTACAAGAGACCCAGTACTTC
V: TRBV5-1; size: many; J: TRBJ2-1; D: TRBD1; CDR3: CASSLEGDRSNEQFF; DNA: TGCGCCAGCAGCTTGGAGGGGGACAGATCCAATGAGCAGTTCTTC
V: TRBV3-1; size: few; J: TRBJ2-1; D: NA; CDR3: CASSQSGTRNEQFF; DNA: TGTGCCAGCAGCCAAAGTGGGACCAGAAATGAGCAGTTCTTC
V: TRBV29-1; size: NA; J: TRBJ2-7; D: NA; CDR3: CSIGYGSYEQYF; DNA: TGCAGCATCGGATATGGCTCCTACGAGCAGTACTTC
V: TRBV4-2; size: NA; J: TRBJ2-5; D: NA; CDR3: CASSQEGQGGQTQYF; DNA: TGTGCCAGCAGCCAAGAAGGCCAGGGGGGACAGACCCAGTACTTC
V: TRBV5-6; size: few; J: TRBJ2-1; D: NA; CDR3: CASAGLANNEQFF; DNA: TGTGCCAGCGCGGGACTGGCCAACAATGAGCAGTTCTTC
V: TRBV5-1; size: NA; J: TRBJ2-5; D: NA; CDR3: CASTGQGLETQYF; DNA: TGCGCCAGCACCGGCCAAGGTTTGGAGACCCAGTACTTC
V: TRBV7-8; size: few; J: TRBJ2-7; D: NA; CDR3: CASSLYDGGEQYF; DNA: TGTGCCAGCAGCTTATACGACGGGGGTGAGCAGTACTTC
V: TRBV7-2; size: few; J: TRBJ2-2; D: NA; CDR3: CASSLGVPRELFF; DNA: TGTGCCAGCAGCTTGGGGGTCCCGAGGGAGCTGTTTTTT
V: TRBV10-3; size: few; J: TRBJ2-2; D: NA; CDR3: CAISPNTGELFF; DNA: TGTGCCATCAGCCCTAACACCGGGGAGCTGTTTTTT
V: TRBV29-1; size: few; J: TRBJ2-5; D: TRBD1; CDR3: CSVQQGTGAETQYF; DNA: TGCAGCGTCCAACAGGGGACAGGGGCCGAGACCCAGTACTTC
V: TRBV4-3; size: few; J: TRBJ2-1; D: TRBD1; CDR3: CASSQDAGQVYNEQFF; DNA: TGCGCCAGCAGCCAAGATGCGGGACAGGTTTACAATGAGCAGTTCTTC